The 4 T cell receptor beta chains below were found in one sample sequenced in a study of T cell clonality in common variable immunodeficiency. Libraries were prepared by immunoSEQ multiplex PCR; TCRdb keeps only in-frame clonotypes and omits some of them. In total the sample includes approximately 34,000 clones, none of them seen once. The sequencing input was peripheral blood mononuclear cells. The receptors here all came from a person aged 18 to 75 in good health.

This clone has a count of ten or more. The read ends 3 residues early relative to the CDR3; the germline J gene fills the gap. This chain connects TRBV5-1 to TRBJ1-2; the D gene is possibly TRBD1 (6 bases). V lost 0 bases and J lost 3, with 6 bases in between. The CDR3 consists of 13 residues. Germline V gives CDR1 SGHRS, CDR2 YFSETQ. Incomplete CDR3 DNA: TGCGCCAGCAGCTTGGCAGGGGACTATGGC. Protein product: CASSLAGDYG. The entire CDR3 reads CASSLAGDYGYTF.

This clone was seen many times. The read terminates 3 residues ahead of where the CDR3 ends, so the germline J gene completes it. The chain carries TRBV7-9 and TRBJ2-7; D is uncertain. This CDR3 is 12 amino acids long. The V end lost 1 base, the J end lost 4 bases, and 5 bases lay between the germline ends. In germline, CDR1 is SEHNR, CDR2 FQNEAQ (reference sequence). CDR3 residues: CASSLEVYEQYF. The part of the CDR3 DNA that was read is TGTGCCAGCAGCTTAGAGGTGTACGAG.

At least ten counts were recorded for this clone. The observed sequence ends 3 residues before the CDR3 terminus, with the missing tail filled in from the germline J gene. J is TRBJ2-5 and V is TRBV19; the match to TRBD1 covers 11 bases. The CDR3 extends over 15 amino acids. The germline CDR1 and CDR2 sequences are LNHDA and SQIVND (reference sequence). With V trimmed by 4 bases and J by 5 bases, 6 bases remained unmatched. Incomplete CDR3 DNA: TGTGCCAGTAGTAGGGGGACAGGGGGTTTTGAGACC. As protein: CASSRGTGGFET. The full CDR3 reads CASSRGTGGFETQYF.

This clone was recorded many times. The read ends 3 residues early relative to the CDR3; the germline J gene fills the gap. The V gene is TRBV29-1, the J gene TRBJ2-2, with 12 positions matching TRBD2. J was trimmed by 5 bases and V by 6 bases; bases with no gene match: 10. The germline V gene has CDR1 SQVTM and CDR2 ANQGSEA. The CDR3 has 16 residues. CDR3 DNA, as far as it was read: TGCAGCGTCATTACTAGCGGGAGGACGAGGACCGGGGAG. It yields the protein CSVITSGRTRTGE. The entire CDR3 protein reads CSVITSGRTRTGELFF.